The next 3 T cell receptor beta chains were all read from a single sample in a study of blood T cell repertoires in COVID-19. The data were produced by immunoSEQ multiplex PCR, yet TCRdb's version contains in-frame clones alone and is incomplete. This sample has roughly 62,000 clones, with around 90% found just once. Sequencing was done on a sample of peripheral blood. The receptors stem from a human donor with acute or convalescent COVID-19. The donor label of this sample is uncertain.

This CDR3 is CATKVGEYEQYF. As DNA, the CDR3 is TGTGCCACCAAGGTGGGAGAATACGAGCAGTACTTC. The chain couples TRBV10-3 to TRBJ2-7, with D possibly being TRBD2 (5 bases). Germline-derived CDR1 and CDR2 are ENHRY and SYGVKD. V was clipped by 10 bases and J by 4 bases, with 14 bases between them. The CDR3 length is 12 residues.

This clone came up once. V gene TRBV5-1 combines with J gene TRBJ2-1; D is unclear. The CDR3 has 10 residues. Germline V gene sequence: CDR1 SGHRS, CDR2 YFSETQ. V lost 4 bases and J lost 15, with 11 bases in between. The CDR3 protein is CASSGPERFF. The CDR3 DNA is TGCGCCAGCAGCGGGCCAGAGAGGTTCTTC.

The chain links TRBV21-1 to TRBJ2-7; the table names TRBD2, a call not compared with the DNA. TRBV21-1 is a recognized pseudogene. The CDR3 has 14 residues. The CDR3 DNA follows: TGTGCCATCAGAAGCGGGAGGGGTCTTTGCGAGCAGTACTTC. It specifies CAIRSGRGLCEQYF.